This entry lists 13 T cell receptor beta chains sequenced from one sample in a study of T-cell memory formation after mild COVID-19. TCRdb processed the 5' RACE reads anew with MiXCR; each CDR3 protein has one entry. The table has hundreds of thousands of distinct CDR3 sequences, 15% to 20% seen once. The sequenced material came from PBMCs or a T cell subset sorted from them (not recorded which). The receptors were sampled from an adult woman who had mild COVID-19 (a few samples of this study predate the infection). Cell type and time point are not known.

Concerning this clonotype itself: Likely a read error: the CDR3 ends without its conserved phenylalanine or tryptophan. The limits of the CDR3 on the DNA are not certain, so only TCRdb's listed CDR3 is given. CDR3 residues: CASSTRPPGPLRT. V is TRBV19 and J is TRBJ1-2; TRBD1 is the table's D call and was not checked against the DNA. The CDR3 numbers 13 amino acids, ends counted. The germline V gene has CDR1 LNHDA and CDR2 SQIVND (reference sequence).

This chain links TRBV10-3 with TRBJ1-5; tentatively, D is TRBD1 (6 bases). This CDR3 comprises 15 residues. V was shortened by 6 bases and J by 4 bases, with 16 bases between the two germline ends. Germline CDR1 and CDR2: ENHRY and SYGVKD. The CDR3, as DNA: TGTGCCATCAGCAGGGAGGGGGGGTCAAATCAGCCCCAGCATTTT. It encodes CAISREGGSNQPQHF.

This clonotype occurred many times. The rearrangement links TRBV4-3 to TRBJ1-2, with a tentative D call TRBD1 (5 bases). Germline V CDR1 and CDR2: LGHNA, YSLEER. The CDR3 contains 15 residues. Trimming shortened V by 1 base and J by 1 base, and 10 bases separated the two germline ends. The CDR3 nucleotides are TGCGCCAGCAGCCAAGGGGGGGTTAATAACTATGGCTACACCTTC. As protein: CASSQGGVNNYGYTF.

This clonotype was counted between two and nine times. The rearrangement links TRBV7-9 to TRBJ2-5, with 8 nucleotides matching TRBD2. CDR1 and CDR2 from the germline V gene are SEHNR and FQNEAQ (reference sequence). The CDR3 totals 18 residues. The V gene end was trimmed by 4 bases and the J gene end by 1 base; junction bases not matched to a gene: 14. The chain's CDR3 is CASSYRLARDGVQETQYF. DNA for the CDR3: TGTGCCAGCAGCTACAGACTAGCGCGGGATGGTGTCCAAGAGACCCAGTACTTC. Using reference TRBV7-9 and TRBJ2-5 for the parts outside the CDR3, the full variable domain is DTGVSQNPRHKITKRGQNVTFRCDPISEHNRLYWYRQTLGQGPEFLTYFQNEAQLEKSRLLSDRFSAERPKGSFSTLEIQRTEQGDSAMYLCASSYRLARDGVQETQYFGPGTRLLVL.

V and J are TRBV6-2 or TRBV6-3 and TRBJ2-1; D may correspond to TRBD1 or TRBD2 (5 bases each). Germline CDR1 and CDR2: MNHEY and SVGEGT. Trimming removed 4 bases from V and 6 bases from J, with 16 bases in between. CDR3 size: 15 residues. The chain's CDR3 is CASSSSRGQTNEQFF. The DNA for the CDR3 is TGTGCCAGCAGTTCCTCCCGGGGCCAGACCAATGAGCAGTTCTTC.

This clonotype appeared a few times. J is TRBJ1-1 and V is TRBV12-3 or TRBV12-4; TRBD1 matches 7 bases. V shed 5 bases and J 1 base; nucleotides not matched to a gene: 7. This CDR3 region has 15 residues. CDR3 sequence reads: CASSEQGSGNTEAFF. Written as DNA, the CDR3 is TGTGCCAGCAGTGAACAGGGGTCGGGGAACACTGAAGCTTTCTTT.

J is TRBJ1-1 and V is TRBV3-1, with D possibly being TRBD1 (6 bases). The germline CDR1 and CDR2 sequences are LGHDT and YNNKEL (reference sequence). The CDR3 runs 16 residues. V was trimmed by 3 bases and J by 4 bases, leaving 18 bases between them. CDR3 protein: CASSHREGVSLTEAFF. In DNA, the CDR3 is TGTGCCAGCAGCCACCGGGAGGGGGTATCTCTCACTGAAGCTTTCTTT.

This clonotype has just a few counts. This sequence joins TRBV29-1 and TRBJ2-2; TRBD2 agrees at 12 bases. Unmatched junction bases numbered 6, after V lost 4 bases and J lost 3 bases. The CDR3 contains 16 residues. Germline assignment: CDR1 SQVTM and CDR2 ANQGSEA. The CDR3 sequence: CSVVWLAGGDTGELFF. For the CDR3, the DNA is TGCAGCGTTGTATGGCTAGCGGGAGGGGACACCGGGGAGCTGTTTTTT.

Here the CDR3 reads CSARGGATEAFF. The CDR3 DNA is TGCAGTGCTAGGGGGGGGGCTACTGAAGCTTTCTTT. The chain couples TRBV20-1 to TRBJ1-1; tentative D call: TRBD1 (6 bases). CDR1 and CDR2 (germline): DFQATT, SNEGSKA (reference sequence). The length of the CDR3 is 12 residues. Trimming shortened V by 3 bases and J by 5 bases, and 10 bases separated the two germline ends.

As to this clonotype: Mismatch with germline at one junction end may stem from a read error. V and J are TRBV5-1 and TRBJ1-1; no clear D gene. The CDR3 covers 14 residues. In germline, CDR1 is SGHRS, CDR2 YFSETQ. The DNA of the CDR3 is TGCACCAGCAGCTTAAAAGGGATGGGCACTGAAGCTTTCTTT. Protein sequence: CTSSLKGMGTEAFF.

The V call is TRBV18, the J call TRBJ2-1, with 9 positions matching TRBD1. In germline, CDR1 is KGHSH, CDR2 LQKENI. The CDR3 has 16 amino acids. The V and J ends lost 0 bases and 9 bases, in that order; junction bases with no gene match: 9. The CDR3 DNA follows: TGTGCCAGCTCACCACCGAGGACAGGGGTTGTAGGTGAGCAGTTCTTC. This codes for CASSPPRTGVVGEQFF.

CDR3 region: CASSWSGLAGYEQYF. The CDR3 DNA reads TGTGCCAGCAGTTGGAGCGGTCTAGCGGGTTACGAGCAGTACTTC. This sequence joins TRBV12-3 or TRBV12-4 and TRBJ2-7, with 8 nucleotides matching TRBD2. V trimming: 4 bases; J trimming: 4 bases; junction bases outside the gene matches: 9. The CDR3 consists of 15 residues.

The chain employs TRBV20-1 and TRBJ2-5; the match to TRBD2 covers 7 bases. The CDR3 has 16 amino acids. Trimming at V came to 0 bases and at J to 2 bases, leaving 9 bases not matched to a gene. CDR1 and CDR2 from the germline V gene are DFQATT and SNEGSKA (reference sequence). The CDR3 nucleotides are TGCAGTGCTAGAGATCCCGGGGGGTCGGTACAAGAGACCCAGTACTTC. It is translated as CSARDPGGSVQETQYF.